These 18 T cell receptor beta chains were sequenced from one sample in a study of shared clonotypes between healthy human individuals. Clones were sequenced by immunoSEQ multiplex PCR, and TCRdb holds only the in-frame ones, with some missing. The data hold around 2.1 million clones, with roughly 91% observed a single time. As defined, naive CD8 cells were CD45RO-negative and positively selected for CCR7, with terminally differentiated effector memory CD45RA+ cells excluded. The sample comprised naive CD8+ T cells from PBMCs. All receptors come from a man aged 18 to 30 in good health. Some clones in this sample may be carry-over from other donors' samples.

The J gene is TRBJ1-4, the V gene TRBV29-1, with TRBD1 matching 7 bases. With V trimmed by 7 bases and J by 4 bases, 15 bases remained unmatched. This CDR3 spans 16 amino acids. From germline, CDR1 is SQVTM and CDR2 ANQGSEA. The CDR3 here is CSATGAGELFNEKLFF. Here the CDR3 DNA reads TGCAGCGCCACAGGGGCCGGGGAATTATTTAATGAAAAACTGTTTTTT.

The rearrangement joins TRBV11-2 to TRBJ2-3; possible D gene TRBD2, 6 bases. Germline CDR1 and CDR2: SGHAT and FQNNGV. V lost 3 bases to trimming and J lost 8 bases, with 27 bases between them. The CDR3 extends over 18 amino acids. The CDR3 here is CASSFSFLGGAINLTQYF. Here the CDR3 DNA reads TGTGCCAGCAGCTTTTCCTTCTTGGGCGGGGCCATTAACCTTACGCAGTATTTT.

As DNA, the CDR3 is TGTGCCAGCAGCGTAGGTTGGTCTAAGTCGGGGTACGAGCAGTACTTC. It is translated as CASSVGWSKSGYEQYF. V gene TRBV9 combines with J gene TRBJ2-7, with D possibly TRBD2 on 5 matching bases. CDR3 length: 16 residues. V was pared by 0 bases and J by 4 bases, with 17 bases between. Germline V CDR1 and CDR2: SGDLS, YYNGEE.

CDR3 nucleotide sequence: TGTGCCAGCAGTTTACTTTGGGGTAGCGAGCAGTACTTC. This codes for CASSLLWGSEQYF. The V gene is TRBV27, the J gene TRBJ2-7; D call uncertain. Germline CDR1 reads MNHEY; CDR2 reads SMNVEV (reference sequence). The CDR3 consists of 13 residues. V was pared by 2 bases and J by 6 bases, with 11 bases between.

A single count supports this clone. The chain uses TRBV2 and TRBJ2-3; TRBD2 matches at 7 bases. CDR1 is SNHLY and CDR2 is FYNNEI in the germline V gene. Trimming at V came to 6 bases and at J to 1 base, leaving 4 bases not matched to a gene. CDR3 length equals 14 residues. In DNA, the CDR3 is TGTGCCAGCAGGGCGGGAGTGGGCACAGATACGCAGTATTTT. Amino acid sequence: CASRAGVGTDTQYF.

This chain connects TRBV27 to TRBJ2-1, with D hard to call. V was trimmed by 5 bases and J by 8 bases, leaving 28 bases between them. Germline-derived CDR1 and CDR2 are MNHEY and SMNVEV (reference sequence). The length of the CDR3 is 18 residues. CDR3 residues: CASSPYYIMGSTNYEQFF. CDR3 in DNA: TGTGCCAGCAGTCCGTATTATATTATGGGATCGACGAACTATGAGCAGTTCTTC.

DNA of the CDR3: TGTGCCAGCAGCGCTCCCACCCGGACAGCCAAAAACATTCAGTACTTC. Its protein product is CASSAPTRTAKNIQYF. The chain combines TRBV21-1 with TRBJ2-4. TRBV21-1 has pseudogene status. The CDR3 runs to 16 residues.

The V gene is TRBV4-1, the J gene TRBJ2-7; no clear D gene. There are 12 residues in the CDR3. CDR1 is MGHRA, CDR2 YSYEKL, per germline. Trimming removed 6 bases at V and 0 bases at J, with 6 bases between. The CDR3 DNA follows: TGCGCCAGCAGGGCGGCCTCCTACGAGCAGTACTTC. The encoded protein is CASRAASYEQYF.

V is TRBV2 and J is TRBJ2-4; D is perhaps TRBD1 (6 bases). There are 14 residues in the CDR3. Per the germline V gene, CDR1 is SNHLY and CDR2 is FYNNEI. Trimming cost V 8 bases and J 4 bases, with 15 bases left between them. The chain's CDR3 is CASAGRDKKNIQYF. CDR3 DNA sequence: TGTGCCAGCGCCGGCCGGGACAAGAAAAACATTCAGTACTTC.

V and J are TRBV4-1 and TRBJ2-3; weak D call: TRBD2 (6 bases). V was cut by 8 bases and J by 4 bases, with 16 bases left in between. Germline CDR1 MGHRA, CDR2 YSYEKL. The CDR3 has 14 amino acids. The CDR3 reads CASLEEEGPDTQYF. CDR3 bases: TGCGCCAGCTTGGAGGAGGAGGGGCCAGATACGCAGTATTTT.

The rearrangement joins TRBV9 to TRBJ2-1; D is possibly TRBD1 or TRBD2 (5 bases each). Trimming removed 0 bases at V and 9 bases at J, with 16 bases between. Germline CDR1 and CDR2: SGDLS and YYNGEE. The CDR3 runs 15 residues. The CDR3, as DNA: TGTGCCAGCAGCGTAGCCGGGACCAGCTCGCGTGAGCAGTTCTTC. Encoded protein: CASSVAGTSSREQFF.

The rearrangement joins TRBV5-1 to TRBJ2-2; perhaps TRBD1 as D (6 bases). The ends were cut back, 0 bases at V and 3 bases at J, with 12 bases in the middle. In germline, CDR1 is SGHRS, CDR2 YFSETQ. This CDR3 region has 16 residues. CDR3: CASSLGQGPYTGELFF. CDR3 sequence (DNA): TGCGCCAGCAGCTTGGGGCAGGGGCCTTACACCGGGGAGCTGTTTTTT.

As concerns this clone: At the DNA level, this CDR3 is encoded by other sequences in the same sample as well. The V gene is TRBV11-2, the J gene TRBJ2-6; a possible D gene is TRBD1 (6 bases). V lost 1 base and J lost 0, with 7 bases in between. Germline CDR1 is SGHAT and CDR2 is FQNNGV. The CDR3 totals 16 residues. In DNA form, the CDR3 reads TGTGCCAGCAGCTTAGGAGGGGGCTCTGGGGCCAACGTCCTGACTTTC. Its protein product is CASSLGGGSGANVLTF.

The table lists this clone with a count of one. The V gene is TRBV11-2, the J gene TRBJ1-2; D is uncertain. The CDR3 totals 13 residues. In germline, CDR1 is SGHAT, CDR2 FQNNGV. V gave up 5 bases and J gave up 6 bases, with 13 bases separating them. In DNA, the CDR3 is TGTGCCAGCAGCCATAATAGGACTGATGGCTACACCTTC. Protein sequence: CASSHNRTDGYTF.

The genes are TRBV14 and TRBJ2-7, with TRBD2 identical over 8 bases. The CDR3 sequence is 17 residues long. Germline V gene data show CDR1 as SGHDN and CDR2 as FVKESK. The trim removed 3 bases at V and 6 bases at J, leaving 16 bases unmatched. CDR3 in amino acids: CASSHNGGLAGLAEQYF. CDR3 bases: TGTGCCAGCAGCCACAATGGAGGACTAGCCGGGCTGGCCGAGCAGTACTTC.

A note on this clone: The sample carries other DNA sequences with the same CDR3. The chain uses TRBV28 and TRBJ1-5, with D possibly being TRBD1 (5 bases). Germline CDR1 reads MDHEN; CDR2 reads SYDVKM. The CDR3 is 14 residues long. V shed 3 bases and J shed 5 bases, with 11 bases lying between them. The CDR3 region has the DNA TGTGCCAGCAGTTTTCGGGGGGGAGATCAGCCCCAGCATTTT. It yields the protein CASSFRGGDQPQHF.

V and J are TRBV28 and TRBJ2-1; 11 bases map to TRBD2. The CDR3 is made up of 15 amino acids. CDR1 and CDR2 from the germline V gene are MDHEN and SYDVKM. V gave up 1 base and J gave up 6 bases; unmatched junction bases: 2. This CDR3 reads CASSLSLAGVNEQFF. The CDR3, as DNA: TGTGCCAGCAGTTTATCACTAGCGGGAGTCAATGAGCAGTTCTTC. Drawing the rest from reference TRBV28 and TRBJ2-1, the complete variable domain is DVKVTQSSRYLVKRTGEKVFLECVQDMDHENMFWYRQDPGLGLRLIYFSYDVKMKEKGDIPEGYSVSREKKERFSLILESASTNQTSMYLCASSLSLAGVNEQFFGPGTRLTVL.

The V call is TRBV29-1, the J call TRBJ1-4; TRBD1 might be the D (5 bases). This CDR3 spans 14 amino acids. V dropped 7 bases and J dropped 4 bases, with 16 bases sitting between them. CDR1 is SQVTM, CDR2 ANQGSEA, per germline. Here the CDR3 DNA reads TGCAGCGCCGTGGGGGTTTCGAGTAATGAAAAACTGTTTTTT. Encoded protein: CSAVGVSSNEKLFF.